This T cell receptor beta chain comes out of a study of CD8 T cells in Susac syndrome. After extraction with the RNeasy kit, about 0.45 to 1 ug of the RNA was reverse transcribed using random hexamers. An immunoSEQ multiplex PCR amplified TCR beta CDR3 over 54 Vbeta and 13 Jbeta. TCRdb itself ran the immunoSEQ multiplex PCR reads through MiXCR, one entry per CDR3 protein. The sample consists of 400,000 to 550,000 distinct CDR3 sequences, 85% of them appearing once. Sequencing of TCR beta was performed on blood CD8+ T cells and on blood CD4+ T cells. Each multiple sclerosis control was a treatment-naive patient with relapsing-remitting disease that was either stable or active. CD8+ and CD4+ T cells were negatively isolated; TEMRA cells were FACS-enriched. Germline V gene data show CDR1 as SGHDN and CDR2 as FVKESK. The CDR3 consists of 16 residues. Trimming took 4 bases from V and 0 from J, leaving 13 bases between them.

The sample consisted of CD8+ T cells from PBMCs. The rearrangement links TRBV14 to TRBJ1-3; no firm D call. The receptor was derived from a human donor with multiple sclerosis. The CDR3 sequence: CASSPPPGDSGNTIYF. The CDR3 nucleotides are TGTGCCAGCAGCCCGCCTCCCGGAGACTCTGGAAACACCATATATTTT.